This T cell receptor (beta chain) was sequenced for a study of PD-1 blockade in classical Hodgkin lymphoma. Whole-study findings and limits: Still unresolved is the cause of the repertoire differences, which may be disease activity or prior therapy. Patients newly diagnosed and complete responders had comparable baseline diversity.

The method was immunoSEQ multiplex PCR; TCRdb's version includes in-frame clones alone and lacks a portion of them. Seen here are 25,000 to 30,000 clones, over 60% observed once, and the top ten hold less than 3%. Every patient relapsed after autologous stem cell transplantation, and brentuximab vedotin exposure varied. Investigators isolated CD4+ T cells from thawed PBMCs through magnetic negative selection. Trimming left V 0 bases short and J 1 base short, with 9 bases between. The CDR3 has 15 amino acids. The V gene's germline CDR1 is KGHSH and CDR2 LQKENI. Concerning this clone itself: Its specificity is unknown.

The TCR originated in a human donor with classical Hodgkin lymphoma. Sample: CD4+ T cells from blood, taken at baseline. The chain uses TRBV18 and TRBJ2-5, with D possibly TRBD1 on 5 matching bases. CDR3 protein: CASSPPQGLQETQYF. The CDR3 nucleotides are TGTGCCAGCTCACCACCGCAGGGTCTCCAAGAGACCCAGTACTTC.